This TCR beta chain was captured by sequencing in a study of T cells in Graves' hyperthyroidism and ophthalmopathy. In germline, CDR1 is SQVTM, CDR2 ANQGSEA. The CDR3 covers 15 residues. V lost 6 bases and J lost 0; bases outside the gene matches: 7. Patients having uncontrolled infection, another autoimmune disease, pregnancy or lactation were not included. Researchers amplified the TCR beta CDR3 regions from RNA transcripts. First-round RT-PCR targeting the TCR CDR3 was performed with the HTBI primer set. Via MiXCR, TCRdb re-called the multiplex PCR reads, giving one row per CDR3 protein. The data show approximately 610,000 distinct CDR3 sequences, with approximately 16% seen just once and 15% to 20% held by the top ten. About this clonotype: Its antigen is currently unknown.

General observations from the study: Within blood appeared most thyroid clonotypes that had expanded above 0.001.

The V gene is TRBV29-1, the J gene TRBJ2-1; 8 nucleotides align to TRBD1. The material sequenced was blood. The clonotype comes from a woman in her late teens or twenties with Graves' hyperthyroidism. CDR3 in DNA: TGCAGCGTGGATGACAGGGGAATCTCCTACAATGAGCAGTTCTTC. This translates into CSVDDRGISYNEQFF.